The T cell receptor (beta chain) described here comes from a study of blood T cell repertoires in COVID-19. Turning to the study itself: The United States, Italy and Spain were the sources of the acute and convalescent COVID-19 samples. Sources were T cells, B-cell-depleted T cells, or PBMCs; the material itself was cDNA or gDNA.

In the authors' methods: Reference gene primer amplification gave estimated nucleated cell counts. Libraries were prepared by immunoSEQ multiplex PCR; TCRdb keeps only in-frame clonotypes and omits some of them. From that table come the V and J calls and clone size; the DNA was used to work out D and trimming. The sample includes 220,000 or so clones, 82% of them seen just once. Germline V gene lookup returns CDR1 LGHDT and CDR2 YNNKEL (reference sequence). The CDR3 has 16 amino acids. Between the trimmed V and J ends, which lost 3 bases and 5 bases, there was a span of 19 bases. Sample: peripheral blood. V usage is TRBV3-1 (or the pseudogene TRBV3-2) and J usage is TRBJ2-5; unclear D gene. This sequence originates from an elderly woman with acute or convalescent COVID-19. CDR3 loop: CASSHALPSGRETQYF. The CDR3 DNA follows: TGTGCCAGCAGCCATGCCCTCCCGTCGGGTCGGGAGACCCAGTACTTC.